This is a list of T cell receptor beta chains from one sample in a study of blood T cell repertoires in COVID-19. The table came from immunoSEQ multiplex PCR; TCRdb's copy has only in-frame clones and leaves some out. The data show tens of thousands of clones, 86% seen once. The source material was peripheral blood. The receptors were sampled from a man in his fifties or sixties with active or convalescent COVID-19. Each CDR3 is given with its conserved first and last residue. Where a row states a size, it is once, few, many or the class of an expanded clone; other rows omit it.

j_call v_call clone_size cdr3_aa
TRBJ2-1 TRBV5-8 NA CASSLTQGFYNEQFF
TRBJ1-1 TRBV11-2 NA CASSQDRDAEAFF
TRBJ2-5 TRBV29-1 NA CSAKQGEGAQYF
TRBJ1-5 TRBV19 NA CASSAGPYSNQPQHF
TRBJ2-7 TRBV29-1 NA CSVTSGRPNYEQYF
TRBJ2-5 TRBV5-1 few CASSLIAGEKETQYF
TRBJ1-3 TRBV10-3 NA CAIRQGPFSGNTIYF
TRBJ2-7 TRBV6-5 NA CASSYSRGSYEQYF
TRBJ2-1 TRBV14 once CASSTLGGLAGNNEQFF
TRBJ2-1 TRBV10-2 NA CASRDPGQGAQDEQFF
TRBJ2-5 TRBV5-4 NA CASSLAGVQETQYF
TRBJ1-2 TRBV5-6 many CASSLVGANYGYTF
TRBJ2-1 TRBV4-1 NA CASSPSDSYNEQFF
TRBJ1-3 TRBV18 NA CASSPFQGMEGNTIYF
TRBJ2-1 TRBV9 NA CASSVESFGEYNEQFF
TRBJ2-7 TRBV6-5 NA CASTQGNIYEQYF
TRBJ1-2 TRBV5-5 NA CASSLDWTGDPGYTF
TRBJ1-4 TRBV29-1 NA CSVAGAEKLFF
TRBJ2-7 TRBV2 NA CASSTGLAGSEQYF
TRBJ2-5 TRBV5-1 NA CASSLRLAGGANEETQYF
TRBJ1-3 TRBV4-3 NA CASSQDLRGSGNTIYF
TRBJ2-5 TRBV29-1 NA CSVTTGGQETQYF
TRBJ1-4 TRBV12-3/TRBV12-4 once CASRLRTLEKLFF
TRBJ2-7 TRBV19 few CASSPEFWTGGTSKSYEQYF
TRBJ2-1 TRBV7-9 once CASSPGRDSRSYNEQFF
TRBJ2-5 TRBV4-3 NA CASSQDTGGQQETQYF
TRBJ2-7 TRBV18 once CASSPVADISYEQYF
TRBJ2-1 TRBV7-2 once CASSTQDRGFDEQFF
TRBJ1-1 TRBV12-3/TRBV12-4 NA CASSFRTDEAFF
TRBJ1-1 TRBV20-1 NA CSAGDGQAGMAFF
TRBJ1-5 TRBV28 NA CASSLRDRGFHQPQHF
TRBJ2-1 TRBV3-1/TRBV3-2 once CASSQVKDGGQFF
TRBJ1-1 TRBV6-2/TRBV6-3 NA CASSYSRVKGNTEAFF
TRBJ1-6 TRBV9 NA CASSLQGSPLHF
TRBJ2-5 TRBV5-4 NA CASSLAGSQETQYF
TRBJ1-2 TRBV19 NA CASSIRGQELYGYTF
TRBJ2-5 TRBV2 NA CASSEMGRETQYF
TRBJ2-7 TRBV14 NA CASSQFVGSGNYEQYF
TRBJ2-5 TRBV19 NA CASSPSGGRETQYF
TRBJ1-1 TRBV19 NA CASSIAHQQGATDTEAFF
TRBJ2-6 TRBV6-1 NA CASSGQGPSGANVLTF
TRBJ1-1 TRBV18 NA CASSPRSTGDEAFF
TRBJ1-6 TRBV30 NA CAWSVDWDSPLHF
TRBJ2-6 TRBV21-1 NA CASSKVSGQVYSGANVLTF
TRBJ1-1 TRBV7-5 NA CVRSVGGGDTEAFF
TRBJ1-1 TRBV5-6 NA CASDPDGGRHTEAFF
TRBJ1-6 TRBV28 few CASSSRGTGGRSPLHF
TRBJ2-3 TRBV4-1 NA CASSRLEAGGRDTQYF